Following are 31 T cell receptor beta chains from one sample sequenced in a study of blood T cell repertoires in COVID-19. This table comes from immunoSEQ multiplex PCR, and its TCRdb copy is limited to in-frame clones, with some not included. The table records about 190,000 clones, 83% of them present only once. The sequenced sample was peripheral blood. The origin of the receptors is a middle-aged woman with acute or convalescent COVID-19.

This chain uses TRBV24-1 with TRBJ1-4; 9 bases match TRBD1. V was pared by 4 bases and J by 4 bases, with 12 bases of the junction left unmatched. The germline V gene has CDR1 KGHDR and CDR2 SFDVKD. This CDR3 is built from 18 residues. CDR3 sequence reads: CATSEPGTGSDRNEKLFF. DNA of the CDR3: TGTGCCACCAGTGAACCCGGGACAGGGTCCGACCGTAATGAAAAACTGTTTTTT.

The rearrangement links TRBV3-1 (or the pseudogene TRBV3-2) to TRBJ1-4, with D uncertain. This CDR3 region has 12 residues. The germline V and J ends were trimmed by 6 bases and 5 bases, with 7 bases remaining between them. In germline, CDR1 is LGHDT, CDR2 YNNKEL (reference sequence). The DNA of the CDR3 is TGTGCCAGCAGTCGAGGAAATGAAAAACTGTTTTTT. Translated: CASSRGNEKLFF.

The genes are TRBV3-1 (or the pseudogene TRBV3-2) and TRBJ2-3; unclear D gene. V gave up 4 bases and J gave up 8 bases, with 10 bases separating them. The CDR3 length is 12 residues. The V gene's germline CDR1 is LGHDT and CDR2 YNNKEL (reference sequence). CDR3 amino acids: CASSRGDGTQYF. DNA of the CDR3: TGTGCCAGCAGCCGCGGAGATGGTACGCAGTATTTT.

The V gene is TRBV30, the J gene TRBJ1-6, with D unresolved. CDR3 length: 14 amino acids. Trimming removed 0 bases from V and 5 bases from J, with 8 bases in between. Per germline, CDR1 GTSNPN and CDR2 SVGIG (reference sequence). CDR3 residues: CAWSVLSHNSPLHF. Written as DNA, the CDR3 is TGTGCCTGGAGTGTGTTGAGCCATAATTCACCCCTCCACTTT.

This clone has a single count. The CDR3 DNA is TGCGCCAGCAGCCAAGACCCGCATACTAATCAGCCCCAGCATTTT. Protein sequence: CASSQDPHTNQPQHF. V and J are TRBV4-1 and TRBJ1-5, with D hard to call. V shed 0 bases and J shed 4 bases, with 10 bases lying between them. CDR1 is MGHRA and CDR2 is YSYEKL in the germline V gene. CDR3 length equals 15 residues.

This clone was counted once. The CDR3 region is CASSIRGPPDEQYF. The DNA for the CDR3 is TGTGCCAGTAGTATAAGGGGGCCACCGGACGAGCAGTACTTC. The gene calls are TRBV19 and TRBJ2-7, with TRBD1 identical over 7 bases. V shed 2 bases, J shed 5 bases, and the junction held 6 bases outside the gene matches. Germline CDR1 LNHDA, CDR2 SQIVND (reference sequence). This CDR3 spans 14 amino acids.

The chain employs TRBV28 and TRBJ1-1; D is possibly TRBD1 (6 bases). Germline V gene data show CDR1 as MDHEN and CDR2 as SYDVKM. This CDR3 has 14 amino acids. Deletions cut 6 bases from V and 0 bases from J, with 11 bases between. The CDR3 is CASRLDSLNTEAFF. The DNA of the CDR3 is TGTGCCAGCAGGTTGGACAGTCTGAACACTGAAGCTTTCTTT.

V gene TRBV6-5 combines with J gene TRBJ1-5; 7 positions match TRBD1. CDR1 is MNHEY and CDR2 is SVGAGI in the germline V gene. Trimming removed 0 bases from V and 8 bases from J; junction bases left unmatched: 7. The CDR3 runs to 15 residues. CDR3 bases: TGTGCCAGCAGTTACTCCGGGACAGAATTTGAGCCCCAGCATTTT. Translating gives CASSYSGTEFEPQHF.

The rearrangement joins TRBV5-6 to TRBJ1-1; D is possibly TRBD1 (5 bases). The CDR3 length is 14 residues. Germline V gives CDR1 SGHDT, CDR2 YYEEEE. V was clipped by 0 bases and J by 7 bases, with 13 bases between them. In DNA form, the CDR3 reads TGTGCCAGCAGCTTGGTTTTGCAGGGCCTTGAAGCTTTCTTT. This codes for CASSLVLQGLEAFF.

This clone occurred once. The CDR3 loop is CASNPGLAFFSTDTQYF. CDR3 sequence (DNA): TGTGCCAGCAACCCGGGACTAGCCTTCTTCAGCACAGATACGCAGTATTTT. This chain links TRBV27 with TRBJ2-3, with TRBD2 matching 9 bases. The J segment lost 0 bases and the V segment lost 7 bases, leaving 11 bases of the junction unmatched. This CDR3 has 17 residues. Germline V gene lookup returns CDR1 MNHEY and CDR2 SMNVEV (reference sequence).

The chain combines TRBV7-8 with TRBJ2-7; D gene uncertain. Germline CDR1 SGHVS, CDR2 FQNEAQ. This CDR3 has 12 amino acids. Trimming took off 3 bases at V and 3 bases at J, with 6 bases between the two ends. The DNA for the CDR3 is TGTGCCAGCAGCTTCAACGGCTACGAGCAGTACTTC. Translated: CASSFNGYEQYF.

The V and J genes are TRBV24-1 and TRBJ2-3; the match to TRBD2 covers 11 bases. The CDR3 spans 15 residues. Trimming took 9 bases from V and 3 from J; bases not matched to a gene: 7. Germline values: CDR1 KGHDR, CDR2 SFDVKD. The CDR3 bases are TGTGCCACCGGCGGGACTAGCGGTTTGACAGATACGCAGTATTTT. Amino acid sequence: CATGGTSGLTDTQYF.

This chain joins TRBV27 and TRBJ2-7, with 7 bases aligning to TRBD1. V trimming: 3 bases; J trimming: 5 bases; junction bases outside the gene matches: 10. CDR1 MNHEY and CDR2 SMNVEV come from the germline V gene (reference sequence). CDR3 length: 15 amino acids. CDR3 sequence: CASSFSVRGGDEQYF. Written as DNA, the CDR3 is TGTGCCAGCAGTTTCAGCGTCCGAGGGGGCGACGAGCAGTACTTC.

The chain combines TRBV5-1 with TRBJ2-7; TRBD2 agrees at 11 bases. Germline loops: CDR1 SGHRS, CDR2 YFSETQ. The CDR3 runs 16 residues. V lost 7 bases to trimming and J lost 1 base; unmatched junction nucleotides: 10. CDR3 sequence: CASHFSSGGLSYEQYF. DNA of the CDR3: TGCGCCAGCCATTTCTCTAGCGGGGGGCTTTCCTACGAGCAGTACTTC.

The chain uses TRBV27 and TRBJ1-1; 8 bases map to TRBD1. Germline CDR1 MNHEY, CDR2 SMNVEV (reference sequence). Trimming removed 7 bases from V and 6 bases from J; junction bases left unmatched: 10. The CDR3 loop spans 14 amino acids. CDR3 in amino acids: CASNPGRGLSEAFF. CDR3 DNA sequence: TGTGCCAGCAATCCCGGCAGGGGGCTCTCTGAAGCTTTCTTT.

The table lists this clone with a count of one. The rearrangement links TRBV27 to TRBJ2-7; 16 bases fit TRBD2. This CDR3 has 17 amino acids. The ends lost 5 bases at V and 4 bases at J; junction bases unmatched: 8. Germline loops: CDR1 MNHEY, CDR2 SMNVEV (reference sequence). The CDR3 nucleotides are TGTGCCAGCAGTCCCCGATCGGGACTAGCGGGAGGGTACGAGCAGTACTTC. Translated, it gives CASSPRSGLAGGYEQYF.

The DNA for the CDR3 is TGTGCCAGCAGTTTTTCGGGAGGGGGTGGCAATCAGCCCCAGCATTTT. This sequence encodes CASSFSGGGGNQPQHF. The chain links TRBV27 to TRBJ1-5; possibly TRBD1 for D (6 bases). CDR3 length: 16 amino acids. The V and J ends lost 3 bases and 2 bases respectively, with 14 bases between them. The germline CDR1 and CDR2 sequences are MNHEY and SMNVEV (reference sequence).

The V gene is TRBV13, the J gene TRBJ2-7, with a possible D match to TRBD2 (5 bases). The germline gives CDR1 PRHDT, CDR2 FYEKMQ (reference sequence). With 0 bases removed from V and 6 bases from J, the gap between germline ends came to 9 bases. The CDR3 has 13 residues. The CDR3 DNA follows: TGTGCCAGCAGCTTAGGCCGAGGAGGCGAGCAGTACTTC. This gives the protein CASSLGRGGEQYF.

The V call is TRBV5-1, the J call TRBJ2-2; possible D gene TRBD2, 6 bases. Trimming removed 10 bases from V and 0 bases from J, with 13 bases in between. CDR1 is SGHRS and CDR2 is YFSETQ in the germline V gene. CDR3 length equals 14 residues. In DNA form, the CDR3 reads TGCGCCTCTATGGGAGGAACGAACACCGGGGAGCTGTTTTTT. This translates into CASMGGTNTGELFF.

This chain uses TRBV7-9 with TRBJ2-3; TRBD2 matches at 8 bases. Trimming removed 4 bases from V and 4 bases from J; junction bases left unmatched: 7. The CDR3 loop spans 15 amino acids. CDR1 and CDR2 (germline): SEHNR, FQNEAQ (reference sequence). The DNA of the CDR3 is TGTGCCAGCAGCTCTCCGGGGGGGCGGGCAGATACGCAGTATTTT. This codes for CASSSPGGRADTQYF.

The rearrangement uses TRBV10-3 and TRBJ2-7; D may be TRBD2 (6 bases). The CDR3 has 15 amino acids. With 6 bases removed from V and 0 bases from J, the gap between germline ends came to 15 bases. Germline lookup yields CDR1 ENHRY and CDR2 SYGVKD. CDR3 sequence reads: CAISDIAASSYEQYF. In DNA, the CDR3 is TGTGCCATCAGCGATATAGCGGCGAGCTCCTACGAGCAGTACTTC.

V usage is TRBV30 and J usage is TRBJ2-2; the D is unclear. V was shortened by 4 bases and J by 4 bases, with 10 bases between the two germline ends. From germline, CDR1 is GTSNPN and CDR2 SVGIG (reference sequence). CDR3 size: 13 residues. The CDR3 sequence: CAWNWALTGELFF. CDR3 nucleotide sequence: TGTGCCTGGAATTGGGCCCTCACCGGGGAGCTGTTTTTT. The entire variable domain, with the rest obtained from reference TRBV30 and TRBJ2-2, is as follows: SQTIHQWPATLVQPVGSPLSLECTVEGTSNPNLYWYRQAAGRGLQLLFYSVGIGQISSEVPQNLSASRPQDRQFILSSKKLLLSDSGFYLCAWNWALTGELFFGEGSRLTVL.

The chain couples TRBV4-1 to TRBJ2-7, with 7 bases aligning to TRBD1. With 6 bases clipped from V and 3 bases from J, the junction kept 14 bases outside the gene matches. The V gene's germline CDR1 is MGHRA and CDR2 YSYEKL. This CDR3 has 16 residues. DNA for the CDR3: TGCGCCAGCAGGCGCGAGGCTTCAGGGGGAATCTACGAGCAGTACTTC. Protein: CASRREASGGIYEQYF.

This chain connects TRBV5-1 to TRBJ1-3, with 8 bases identical to TRBD1. Germline V CDR1 and CDR2: SGHRS, YFSETQ. The CDR3 length is 17 residues. The V and J ends lost 0 bases and 0 bases, in that order; junction bases with no gene match: 5. The CDR3 region is CASSLGAGGYSGNTIYF. In DNA, the CDR3 is TGCGCCAGCAGCTTGGGGGCAGGGGGCTACTCTGGAAACACCATATATTTT.

The V gene is TRBV27, the J gene TRBJ2-5, with 7 bases that match TRBD1. Per germline, CDR1 MNHEY and CDR2 SMNVEV (reference sequence). V was clipped by 2 bases and J by 3 bases; unmatched bases: 3. CDR3 length equals 14 residues. The CDR3 reads CASSLTRGKETQYF. The CDR3 bases are TGTGCCAGCAGTTTAACCAGGGGGAAAGAGACCCAGTACTTC.

The CDR3 DNA reads TGTGCCAGCAGTTCCCTCCGGACAGGCTTCGAGCAGTACTTC. As protein: CASSSLRTGFEQYF. The chain joins TRBV28 to TRBJ2-7; TRBD1 matches at 7 bases. V lost 4 bases to trimming and J lost 6 bases; unmatched junction nucleotides: 9. CDR3 size: 14 residues. CDR1 is MDHEN and CDR2 is SYDVKM in the germline V gene.

A few counts support this clone. The chain employs TRBV19 and TRBJ1-5; 7 bases agree with TRBD1. J lost 3 bases, V lost 9 bases, and 11 bases had no gene match. Germline V gene lookup returns CDR1 LNHDA and CDR2 SQIVND (reference sequence). The CDR3 is made up of 15 amino acids. DNA of the CDR3: TGTGCCAGCCAACGGGACAGCCCCAACAATCAGCCCCAGCATTTT. Translation: CASQRDSPNNQPQHF.

The chain combines TRBV5-8 with TRBJ2-1; 8 nucleotides match TRBD2. Losses at the gene ends were 4 bases for V and 8 bases for J; bases not matched to a gene: 14. CDR3 length equals 16 residues. Germline V gene lookup returns CDR1 SGHTS and CDR2 YDEGEE. CDR3 bases: TGTGCCAGCAGCCCGACACCCCGACTAGCGAGGGATGAGCAGTTCTTC. Protein sequence: CASSPTPRLARDEQFF.

The V and J genes are TRBV19 and TRBJ2-6; D gene uncertain. The V end was cut by 3 bases, the J end by 0 bases, with 6 bases between. The V gene's germline CDR1 is LNHDA and CDR2 SQIVND (reference sequence). CDR3 length: 15 amino acids. The CDR3 nucleotides read TGTGCCAGTAGTATGTTAGCCTCTGGGGCCAACGTCCTGACTTTC. Translated: CASSMLASGANVLTF.

The J gene is TRBJ2-7, the V gene TRBV7-6; 12 nucleotides match TRBD1. The CDR3 has 16 amino acids. V trimming: 2 bases; J trimming: 6 bases; junction bases outside the gene matches: 8. Germline lookup yields CDR1 SGHVS and CDR2 FNYEAQ. This CDR3 reads CASSLPGTGGLSEQYF. The CDR3 DNA follows: TGTGCCAGCAGCTTACCTGGGACAGGGGGCTTAAGCGAGCAGTACTTC.

This clone was detected only once. The chain uses TRBV11-2 and TRBJ1-6, with TRBD1 matching over 9 bases. Trimming cost V 5 bases and J 5 bases; bases outside gene matches: 16. Germline CDR1 and CDR2: SGHAT and FQNNGV. The CDR3 has 19 residues. The chain's CDR3 is CASSPVSLQGATNNSPLHF. The DNA of the CDR3 is TGTGCCAGCAGCCCAGTCAGTTTACAGGGGGCCACCAATAATTCACCCCTCCACTTT.